This T cell receptor beta chain was retrieved from a study of vaccination effects on CD4 cells after COVID-19. In the case of this clone: No antigen is known for it.

ViraFEST expansion of antigen-specific CD4+ T cells with viral peptide pools preceded sequencing. After less than twelve days in culture, the CD4+ T cells were isolated. As their vaccination, participants received two doses of either BNT162b2 or mRNA-1273. The healthy vaccine recipients, who had no prior SARS-CoV-2 infection, showed negative nucleocapsid antibodies. Half-medium exchanges with IL-2 medium took place on days 3 and 7. Study-wide findings and caveats: Researchers reported few convalescent patients and no early post-infection timepoints in the study.

The table came from immunoSEQ multiplex PCR; TCRdb's copy has only in-frame clones and leaves some out. The table records about 16,000 clones, 70% of them present only once. The CDR3 runs to 13 residues. Germline V gene lookup returns CDR1 LNHDA and CDR2 SQIVND (reference sequence). V trimming: 7 bases; J trimming: 5 bases; junction bases outside the gene matches: 6. The source of this sequence is a human donor who received a COVID-19 vaccine. This material consisted of CD4+ T cells from PBMCs cultured with SARS-CoV-2 spike peptides, taken after COVID-19 vaccination. V usage is TRBV19 and J usage is TRBJ1-2; 8 bases align to TRBD1. The CDR3 is CASTGQEPYGYTF. CDR3 in DNA: TGTGCCAGTACGGGACAGGAGCCGTATGGCTACACCTTC. The full variable domain, in which reference TRBV19 and TRBJ1-2 provide the parts outside the CDR3, is DGGITQSPKYLFRKEGQNVTLSCEQNLNHDAMYWYRQDPGQGLRLIYYSQIVNDFQKGDIAEGYSVSREKKESFPLTVTSAQKNPTAFYLCASTGQEPYGYTFGSGTRLTVV.